The 6 T cell receptor beta chains presented below share a single source sample, sequenced in a study of blood T cell repertoires in COVID-19. TCRdb keeps only in-frame clones here, not all; method: immunoSEQ multiplex PCR. The sample gives more than 150,000 clones, about 84% of which show up once; about 6.4% is in the top ten. Sequencing was performed on peripheral blood. The receptors were gathered from a human donor in a cohort sampled during active COVID-19.

The chain uses TRBV5-1 and TRBJ2-3; 9 nucleotides agree with TRBD2. With V trimmed by 2 bases and J by 0 bases, 7 bases remained unmatched. CDR1 is SGHRS and CDR2 is YFSETQ in the germline V gene. The length of the CDR3 is 17 residues. CDR3 nucleotide sequence: TGCGCCAGCAGCTTTTTCCCTAGCGGGGCTAGCACAGATACGCAGTATTTT. This sequence encodes CASSFFPSGASTDTQYF.

The chain has TRBV5-3 and TRBJ1-3; a possible D gene is TRBD1 (5 bases). TRBV5-3 is recorded as an ORF, its role being uncertain. The CDR3 is 16 residues long. Deletions cut 0 bases from V and 4 bases from J, with 14 bases between. The CDR3, as DNA: TGTGCCAGAAGCTTGGGGGAACAGGAGCACGGAAACACCATATATTTT. Translation: CARSLGEQEHGNTIYF.

The V and J genes are TRBV5-1 and TRBJ2-6; no clear D. The CDR3 spans 13 residues. CDR1 is SGHRS and CDR2 is YFSETQ in the germline V gene. Trimming stripped 2 bases from V and 6 bases from J, with 6 bases between. CDR3 sequence reads: CASSLDSANVLTF. CDR3 in DNA: TGCGCCAGCAGCTTAGACTCGGCCAACGTCCTGACTTTC.

The V and J genes are TRBV5-1 and TRBJ2-5; 8 bases map to TRBD1. CDR1 is SGHRS and CDR2 is YFSETQ in the germline V gene. The CDR3 contains 15 residues. The J segment lost 2 bases and the V segment lost 3 bases, leaving 6 bases of the junction unmatched. CDR3 in DNA: TGCGCCAGCAGCTCGACAGGGGCTGTACAAGAGACCCAGTACTTC. Translated, it gives CASSSTGAVQETQYF. Based on the CDR3 plus reference TRBV5-1 and TRBJ2-5, the full variable domain is KAGVTQTPRYLIKTRGQQVTLSCSPISGHRSVSWYQQTPGQGLQFLFEYFSETQRNKGNFPGRFSGRQFSNSRSEMNVSTLELGDSALYLCASSSTGAVQETQYFGPGTRLLVL.

This chain links TRBV5-1 with TRBJ1-1; D unclear. Trimming removed 3 bases at V and 2 bases at J, with 2 bases between. The CDR3 length is 11 residues. The V gene's germline CDR1 is SGHRS and CDR2 YFSETQ. This CDR3 reads CASSSNTEAFF. The CDR3 region has the DNA TGCGCCAGCAGCTCTAACACTGAAGCTTTCTTT.

The rearrangement links TRBV6-1 to TRBJ1-2, with D possibly TRBD1 on 6 matching bases. The length of the CDR3 is 12 residues. CDR1 MNHNS and CDR2 SASEGT come from the germline V gene. V gave up 2 bases and J gave up 8 bases, with 9 bases separating them. Written as DNA, the CDR3 is TGTGCCAGCAGTGAAAACAGGGTCGGCTACACCTTC. Translating it yields CASSENRVGYTF.